Listed below are T cell receptor beta chains from one sample, sequenced in a study of CD8+CD57+ T cells in acquired aplastic anemia. TCRdb independently ran MiXCR on the reads; one entry per CDR3 protein. Here the sample spans under 200,000 distinct CDR3 sequences, roughly 47% being singletons. The sample comprised sorted CD4+, CD8+, or CD8+CD57+ T cells (not recorded which) from PBMCs. The receptors originated from a human donor in good health. Each CDR3 is given with its conserved first and last residue. A D gene is named only where the DNA matches it firmly. Size is omitted from some rows. Given values are once, few, many or a class for expanded clones.

clone size: -; V gene: TRBV7-9; D gene: -; J gene: TRBJ1-1; CDR3 DNA: TGTGCCAGCAGCTTAGTGGGACAACCTGAAGCTTTCTTT; CDR3 protein: CASSLVGQPEAFF
clone size: -; V gene: TRBV19; D gene: -; J gene: TRBJ2-6; CDR3 DNA: TGTGCCAGTAGTATTGGACAGTCTGGGGCCAACGTCCTGACTTTC; CDR3 protein: CASSIGQSGANVLTF
clone size: many; V gene: TRBV12-3/TRBV12-4; D gene: -; J gene: TRBJ2-6; CDR3 DNA: TGTGCCAGCAGTCCGCCGGGACACGGCGCCAACGTCCTGACTTTC; CDR3 protein: CASSPPGHGANVLTF
clone size: -; V gene: TRBV11-2; D gene: -; J gene: TRBJ2-7; CDR3 DNA: TGTGCCAGCAGCGTAATTGCCGGGATAGTACCCTACGAGCAGTACTTC; CDR3 protein: CASSVIAGIVPYEQYF
clone size: few; V gene: TRBV5-1; D gene: TRBD2; J gene: TRBJ2-5; CDR3 DNA: TGCGCCAGCAGCTTGGGGGAGGATAGCGGGGGTGCGGAGACCCAGTACTTC; CDR3 protein: CASSLGEDSGGAETQYF
clone size: -; V gene: TRBV5-6; D gene: -; J gene: TRBJ2-7; CDR3 DNA: TGTGCCAGCAGCGAGCCAGAACTCACCTACGAGCAGTACTTC; CDR3 protein: CASSEPELTYEQYF
clone size: many; V gene: TRBV6-6; D gene: -; J gene: TRBJ2-6; CDR3 DNA: TGTGCCAGCATGGCCCACCTAGTTGGGGCCAACGTCCTGACTTTC; CDR3 protein: CASMAHLVGANVLTF
clone size: many; V gene: TRBV6-1; D gene: -; J gene: TRBJ2-7; CDR3 DNA: TGTGCCAGCAGTGAAAGGTTATCATCCTACGAGCAGTACTTC; CDR3 protein: CASSERLSSYEQYF
clone size: many; V gene: TRBV20-1; D gene: -; J gene: TRBJ1-1; CDR3 DNA: TGCAGTGCTAGGGCAGGGGTTGGTGAAGCTTTCTTT; CDR3 protein: CSARAGVGEAFF
clone size: -; V gene: TRBV7-3; D gene: TRBD1; J gene: TRBJ2-7; CDR3 DNA: TGTGCCAGCAGCCCACGACAGGGGTCTCGCTACGAGCAGTACTTC; CDR3 protein: CASSPRQGSRYEQYF
clone size: many; V gene: TRBV6-2/TRBV6-3; D gene: -; J gene: TRBJ2-7; CDR3 DNA: TGTGCCAGCAGTTACACTCTTCAGTACGAGCAGTACTTC; CDR3 protein: CASSYTLQYEQYF
clone size: few; V gene: TRBV6-2/TRBV6-3; D gene: TRBD1; J gene: TRBJ1-2; CDR3 DNA: TGTGCCAGCAGTTCTTTGACAGGGGACAAGAACTATGGCTACACCTTC; CDR3 protein: CASSSLTGDKNYGYTF
clone size: -; V gene: TRBV2; D gene: -; J gene: TRBJ2-1; CDR3 DNA: TGTGCCAGCAAGCAGGGCGGGAATGAGCAGTTCTTC; CDR3 protein: CASKQGGNEQFF
clone size: -; V gene: TRBV5-1; D gene: -; J gene: TRBJ1-6; CDR3 DNA: TGCGCCAGCAGCTTGGAGAGGGTAGGCTCACCCCTCCACTTT; CDR3 protein: CASSLERVGSPLHF
clone size: once; V gene: TRBV20-1; D gene: -; J gene: TRBJ1-6; CDR3 DNA: TGCAGTGCGAGGAATGACCGGGACGCCCCAATTTCGGCCCTCCACTTT; CDR3 protein: CSARNDRDAPISALHF
clone size: few; V gene: TRBV6-1; D gene: TRBD1; J gene: TRBJ1-5; CDR3 DNA: TGTGCCAGCAGTCGAGGGACAGGGTCTTTCGCTAGCAATCAGCCCCAGCATTTT; CDR3 protein: CASSRGTGSFASNQPQHF
clone size: many; V gene: TRBV11-3; D gene: -; J gene: TRBJ2-7; CDR3 DNA: TGTGCCAGCAGCTTAGAGGCACCTATGACCTACGAGCAGTACTTC; CDR3 protein: CASSLEAPMTYEQYF
clone size: -; V gene: TRBV24-1; D gene: TRBD1; J gene: TRBJ1-2; CDR3 DNA: TGTGCCACCAGTGATCCTGACAGGGGGAACTATGGCTACACCTTC; CDR3 protein: CATSDPDRGNYGYTF
clone size: -; V gene: TRBV12-3/TRBV12-4; D gene: -; J gene: TRBJ2-3; CDR3 DNA: TGTGCCAGCAGGATTGATTACGCGGATACGCAGTATTTT; CDR3 protein: CASRIDYADTQYF
clone size: many; V gene: TRBV5-1; D gene: -; J gene: TRBJ1-1; CDR3 DNA: TGCGCCAGCAGCTGGGACTACACTGAAGCTTTCTTT; CDR3 protein: CASSWDYTEAFF
clone size: -; V gene: TRBV6-5; D gene: TRBD1; J gene: TRBJ1-1; CDR3 DNA: TGTGCCAGCAGTTACACAATAACAGGGGGCACTGAAGCTTTCTTT; CDR3 protein: CASSYTITGGTEAFF
clone size: many; V gene: TRBV5-1; D gene: -; J gene: TRBJ2-7; CDR3 DNA: TGCGCCAGCAGCCTTCGAATGACACAGAGCTCCTACGAGCAGTACTTC; CDR3 protein: CASSLRMTQSSYEQYF
clone size: -; V gene: TRBV7-2; D gene: TRBD1; J gene: TRBJ2-7; CDR3 DNA: TGTGCCAGCAGCTGGACAGGGGAGCGGGAGCAGTACTTC; CDR3 protein: CASSWTGEREQYF
clone size: -; V gene: TRBV7-9; D gene: -; J gene: TRBJ1-2; CDR3 DNA: TGTGCCAGCAGCTTAGGAATGGTGGGCTTACGAGGCTACACCTTC; CDR3 protein: CASSLGMVGLRGYTF
clone size: -; V gene: TRBV2; D gene: TRBD1; J gene: TRBJ2-2; CDR3 DNA: TGTGCCAGCCGGGGACAGCAAATGAACACCGGGGAGCTGTTTTTT; CDR3 protein: CASRGQQMNTGELFF
clone size: many; V gene: TRBV4-2; D gene: -; J gene: TRBJ1-2; CDR3 DNA: TGTGCCAGCAGTCAAAACCCTGACCGGGACCGGTACTATGGCTACACCTTC; CDR3 protein: CASSQNPDRDRYYGYTF
clone size: -; V gene: TRBV19; D gene: -; J gene: TRBJ2-3; CDR3 DNA: TGTGCCAGTAGTATAGGTCCGTCGGGGGCAGATACGCAGTATTTT; CDR3 protein: CASSIGPSGADTQYF
clone size: -; V gene: TRBV7-9; D gene: TRBD2; J gene: TRBJ2-7; CDR3 DNA: TGTGCCAGCAGCTTAGGAGGGAGGGCCAATAGTTGGTACTTC; CDR3 protein: CASSLGGRANSWYF
clone size: -; V gene: TRBV19; D gene: TRBD1; J gene: TRBJ1-5; CDR3 DNA: TGTGCCAGTAGTATCAGGGACAGGGCCAATCAGCCCCAGCATTTT; CDR3 protein: CASSIRDRANQPQHF
clone size: many; V gene: TRBV20-1; D gene: -; J gene: TRBJ2-7; CDR3 DNA: TGCAGTGCTAGAGAGGGGCAGGGTCTGTACGAGCAGTACTTC; CDR3 protein: CSAREGQGLYEQYF
clone size: once; V gene: TRBV12-3/TRBV12-4; D gene: -; J gene: TRBJ2-3; CDR3 DNA: TGTGCCAGCAGCATCACAGTAGACACAGATACGCAGTATTTT; CDR3 protein: CASSITVDTDTQYF
clone size: -; V gene: TRBV19; D gene: -; J gene: TRBJ1-4; CDR3 DNA: TGTGCCAGTAGTTCATCGACAGGTATAGCAACTAATGAAAAACTGTTTTTT; CDR3 protein: CASSSSTGIATNEKLFF
clone size: many; V gene: TRBV4-3; D gene: -; J gene: TRBJ1-2; CDR3 DNA: TGCGCCAGCAGCCTCGGACTGGGCAGCGCCTATGGCTACACCTTC; CDR3 protein: CASSLGLGSAYGYTF
clone size: -; V gene: TRBV7-9; D gene: TRBD1; J gene: TRBJ1-2; CDR3 DNA: TGTGCCAGCAGCCCTATGGGACAGGGCGATGGCTACACCTTC; CDR3 protein: CASSPMGQGDGYTF
clone size: -; V gene: TRBV28; D gene: -; J gene: TRBJ1-5; CDR3 DNA: TGTGCCAGCAGTTTATCGGGGCTTGAGCCCCAGCATTTT; CDR3 protein: CASSLSGLEPQHF
clone size: many; V gene: TRBV20-1; D gene: TRBD2; J gene: TRBJ2-2; CDR3 DNA: TGCAGTGCTAGAGATCCCCAGGGAGGGGCCGGGGAGCTGTTTTTT; CDR3 protein: CSARDPQGGAGELFF
clone size: many; V gene: TRBV7-9; D gene: TRBD1; J gene: TRBJ1-6; CDR3 DNA: TGTGCCAGCAGCGGACAGGGTATAGGTTCACCCCTCCACTTT; CDR3 protein: CASSGQGIGSPLHF
clone size: -; V gene: TRBV5-1; D gene: TRBD1; J gene: TRBJ1-3; CDR3 DNA: TGCGCCAGCAGCTTGGTGGGGACAGCGGGCGGTGGAAACACCATATATTTT; CDR3 protein: CASSLVGTAGGGNTIYF
clone size: many; V gene: TRBV9; D gene: TRBD2; J gene: TRBJ2-5; CDR3 DNA: TGTGCCAGCAGCGTGTTAGCGGGAGGAGGAGGAGAGACCCAGTACTTC; CDR3 protein: CASSVLAGGGGETQYF
clone size: many; V gene: TRBV10-3; D gene: -; J gene: TRBJ2-1; CDR3 DNA: TGTGCCATCCGGCCTAGCGATTACAATGAGCAGTTCTTC; CDR3 protein: CAIRPSDYNEQFF
clone size: few; V gene: TRBV9; D gene: TRBD2; J gene: TRBJ2-3; CDR3 DNA: TGTGCCAGCAGCGTAGGGTGGACTAGGTACGGCACAGATACGCAGTATTTT; CDR3 protein: CASSVGWTRYGTDTQYF
clone size: -; V gene: TRBV30; D gene: -; J gene: TRBJ1-2; CDR3 DNA: TGTGCCTTTTCAGTCCGCTTAGGGCTTCCTAACTATGGCTACACCTTC; CDR3 protein: CAFSVRLGLPNYGYTF
clone size: once; V gene: TRBV9; D gene: -; J gene: TRBJ2-2; CDR3 DNA: TGTGCCAGCAGCGTGCCCGGGGGGGAGCTGTTTTTT; CDR3 protein: CASSVPGGELFF
clone size: few; V gene: TRBV15; D gene: -; J gene: TRBJ2-1; CDR3 DNA: TGTGCCACCAGCCATCCGCAGGGGGGGCACAATGAGCAGTTCTTC; CDR3 protein: CATSHPQGGHNEQFF
clone size: many; V gene: TRBV12-3/TRBV12-4; D gene: -; J gene: TRBJ1-6; CDR3 DNA: TGTGCCAGCAGTTTAGGAGGGGGGAATTCACCCCTCCACTTT; CDR3 protein: CASSLGGGNSPLHF
clone size: -; V gene: TRBV27; D gene: -; J gene: TRBJ1-2; CDR3 DNA: TGTGCCAGCAGCGAACAGGGTTACTATGGCTACACCTTC; CDR3 protein: CASSEQGYYGYTF
clone size: -; V gene: TRBV20-1; D gene: -; J gene: TRBJ1-2; CDR3 DNA: TGCAGTGCTAGCGGGGGGTTGACAGCAAACTATGGCTACACCTTC; CDR3 protein: CSASGGLTANYGYTF
clone size: many; V gene: TRBV20-1; D gene: -; J gene: TRBJ1-5; CDR3 DNA: TGCAGTGCTAGAGAAAGTTCGACAGCTAATCAGCCCCAGCATTTT; CDR3 protein: CSARESSTANQPQHF
clone size: many; V gene: TRBV20-1; D gene: -; J gene: TRBJ2-1; CDR3 DNA: TGCAGTGCTAGAGATCAGAGCAATGAGCAGTTCTTC; CDR3 protein: CSARDQSNEQFF
clone size: many; V gene: TRBV11-2; D gene: TRBD2; J gene: TRBJ2-7; CDR3 DNA: TGTGCCAGCAGCTCCGGGACTAGCGGTACATTGCAGTACTTC; CDR3 protein: CASSSGTSGTLQYF
clone size: many; V gene: TRBV2; D gene: -; J gene: TRBJ2-1; CDR3 DNA: TGTGCCAGCAGTCTAAAGGTGGAGCAGTTCTTC; CDR3 protein: CASSLKVEQFF
clone size: many; V gene: TRBV12-3/TRBV12-4; D gene: -; J gene: TRBJ2-1; CDR3 DNA: TGTGCCAGCAGTCCTCAAGTCGTAGCCGGTTCCGGGGAGCAGTTCTTC; CDR3 protein: CASSPQVVAGSGEQFF
clone size: many; V gene: TRBV5-8; D gene: -; J gene: TRBJ1-3; CDR3 DNA: TGTGCCAGCAGCTTCTCCTGGTTCTCTGGAAACACCATATATTTT; CDR3 protein: CASSFSWFSGNTIYF